A single sample is the source of the 30 T cell receptor beta chains below, sequenced in a study of T cell clusters in autoimmune cytopenias (dated by TCRdb to the late 2010s). TCRdb shows the sequencer as Illumina MiSeq. To amplify TRB rearrangements, a touch-down multiplex PCR protocol was run with the TRB-A and TRB-B primer pools combined in a single tube. TCRdb reprocessed the reads and provides one entry for every CDR3 protein sequence; no DNA is given. The table kept for this sample lists about 12,000 distinct CDR3 sequences. The ten largest account for around a quarter of the sample. For each sample, TRB amplification used approximately 260 ng of peripheral blood genomic DNA, equal to 35,000 to 45,000 genome equivalents. These data were also reused for a study on T cell repertoires in aging, cancer and after chemotherapy.

The material sequenced was peripheral blood. All receptors derive from a human donor in good health.

This CDR3 reads CASSLIWDRSNTGELFF. V usage is TRBV7-6 and J usage is TRBJ2-2; the TCRdb call, TRBD1, lacks DNA for checking. This CDR3 is built from 17 residues. The V gene's germline CDR1 is SGHVS and CDR2 FNYEAQ.

The rearrangement joins TRBV6-4 to TRBJ2-6; without DNA, the TCRdb call of TRBD1 cannot be checked. The CDR3 extends over 17 amino acids. In germline, CDR1 is MRHNA, CDR2 SNTAGT. This chain's CDR3 is CASTDGTGISGANVLTF.

The chain is built from TRBV18 and TRBJ1-1. This CDR3 spans 13 amino acids. Germline V CDR1 and CDR2: KGHSH, LQKENI. CDR3 sequence: CASSPTWTSEAFF.

The genes are TRBV5-4 and TRBJ2-1; TCRdb selects TRBD1, and the lack of DNA leaves this call unchecked. The germline CDR1 and CDR2 sequences are SGHNT and YYREEE (reference sequence). This CDR3 comprises 16 residues. The CDR3 loop is CASSPRQGAIYNEQFF.

This clonotype counts as medium-sized by frequency. The genes are TRBV19 and TRBJ2-1; checking the TCRdb D call of TRBD2 is not possible without DNA. The CDR3 runs 12 residues. Germline V CDR1 and CDR2: LNHDA, SQIVND (reference sequence). This chain's CDR3 is CASSIGAREQFF.

The rearrangement uses TRBV19 and TRBJ2-1. Germline V gene data show CDR1 as LNHDA and CDR2 as SQIVND (reference sequence). The CDR3 length is 13 residues. This chain's CDR3 is CASSIGSNNEQFF.

V gene TRBV5-5 combines with J gene TRBJ2-4; TCRdb's D call of TRBD1 is untestable without DNA. CDR3 size: 15 residues. The germline CDR1 and CDR2 sequences are SGHKS and YYEKEE (reference sequence). This chain's CDR3 is CASSQGLRAKNIQYF.

The V and J genes are TRBV11-3 and TRBJ1-4; TCRdb's D gene call, TRBD1, goes unchecked for lack of DNA. CDR3 length: 15 residues. Germline V gene data show CDR1 as SGHNT and CDR2 as YENEEA. This chain's CDR3 is CASSLAGTGNEKLFF.

This chain links TRBV4-2 with TRBJ1-1; TCRdb's D call of TRBD1 is untestable without DNA. There are 16 residues in the CDR3. The germline V gene has CDR1 LGHNA and CDR2 YNFKEQ. The CDR3 sequence is CASSQVAQVYDTEAFF.

This rearrangement joins TRBV27 to TRBJ2-7; TCRdb names TRBD1, which stays unverified in the absence of DNA. Germline lookup yields CDR1 MNHEY and CDR2 SMNVEV (reference sequence). The CDR3 has 14 residues. CDR3 residues: CASSLFGGDYEQYF.

This rearrangement joins TRBV30 to TRBJ1-3; TCRdb's D call of TRBD1 is untestable without DNA. Germline assignment: CDR1 GTSNPN and CDR2 SVGIG (reference sequence). The CDR3 contains 16 residues. Here the CDR3 reads CAWKRPIQGAGNTIYF.

This chain uses TRBV19 with TRBJ2-1; without DNA, the TCRdb call of TRBD2 cannot be checked. Germline lookup yields CDR1 LNHDA and CDR2 SQIVND (reference sequence). The CDR3 runs 13 residues. CDR3 sequence: CASSRGGGNEQFF.

Frequency places this clonotype as medium-sized. The chain couples TRBV11-3 to TRBJ1-4. Germline V gene data show CDR1 as SGHNT and CDR2 as YENEEA. The CDR3 covers 14 residues. The CDR3 loop is CASRRDGLNEKLFF.

The V call is TRBV19, the J call TRBJ1-1; TCRdb names TRBD1, which stays unverified in the absence of DNA. CDR3 size: 14 residues. CDR1 is LNHDA and CDR2 is SQIVND in the germline V gene (reference sequence). CDR3 amino acids: CASSTTTALSEAFF.

V is TRBV18 and J is TRBJ1-1; TCRdb outputs TRBD1, but without DNA this stays unchecked. The CDR3 contains 15 residues. CDR1 and CDR2 (germline): KGHSH, LQKENI. CDR3 sequence: CASSPAGQGGTEAFF. The entire variable domain, with the rest obtained from reference TRBV18 and TRBJ1-1, is as follows: NAGVMQNPRHLVRRRGQEARLRCSPMKGHSHVYWYRQLPEEGLKFMVYLQKENIIDESGMPKERFSAEFPKEGPSILRIQQVVRGDSAAYFCASSPAGQGGTEAFFGQGTRLTVV.

V is TRBV11-3 and J is TRBJ1-4. From germline, CDR1 is SGHNT and CDR2 YENEEA. CDR3 size: 13 residues. The chain's CDR3 is CASSLDQGEKLFF.

The rearrangement uses TRBV5-4 and TRBJ2-2; TCRdb's D gene call, TRBD1, goes unchecked for lack of DNA. The germline gives CDR1 SGHNT, CDR2 YYREEE (reference sequence). The CDR3 covers 14 residues. Here the CDR3 reads CASSQGVKAGELFF.

V is TRBV19 and J is TRBJ2-5. Germline CDR1 and CDR2: LNHDA and SQIVND (reference sequence). There are 12 residues in the CDR3. CDR3 sequence: CASGVSGETQYF.

The chain is built from TRBV11-3 and TRBJ2-1. The CDR3 length is 16 residues. The germline V gene has CDR1 SGHNT and CDR2 YENEEA. CDR3 protein: CASSSDFSSSYNEQFF.

The chain combines TRBV27 with TRBJ2-1; TCRdb lists TRBD2, though no DNA is available to test this call. CDR1 and CDR2 (germline): MNHEY, SMNVEV (reference sequence). This CDR3 region has 18 residues. This chain's CDR3 is CASSPGSRAGEPYNEQFF.

The gene calls are TRBV5-5 and TRBJ1-1. Germline values: CDR1 SGHKS, CDR2 YYEKEE (reference sequence). The CDR3 length is 13 residues. CDR3 sequence reads: CASSPVGNTEAFF.

The CDR3 spells CASSPPSQETQYF. The chain links TRBV18 to TRBJ2-5. The CDR3 contains 13 residues. In germline, CDR1 is KGHSH, CDR2 LQKENI.

The genes are TRBV5-6 and TRBJ2-7; TCRdb returns TRBD1, unconfirmable since there is no DNA. This CDR3 contains 15 residues. Germline values: CDR1 SGHDT, CDR2 YYEEEE. The CDR3 loop is CASSYRQGSDYEQYF.

By frequency, this clonotype is medium-sized. This chain joins TRBV29-1 and TRBJ2-2. Germline V gene lookup returns CDR1 SQVTM and CDR2 ANQGSEA. This CDR3 has 13 residues. The CDR3 loop reads CSVGGANTGELFF.

Its frequency marks this clonotype as medium-sized. The chain links TRBV19 to TRBJ2-5; TCRdb's D call of TRBD1 is untestable without DNA. From germline, CDR1 is LNHDA and CDR2 SQIVND (reference sequence). There are 13 residues in the CDR3. CDR3 loop: CASSVRGQETQYF.

This clonotype is identified as medium-sized from frequency. The gene calls are TRBV19 and TRBJ2-7; TCRdb indicates TRBD1, and absent DNA this call remains unverified. CDR3 length: 15 amino acids. Per the germline V gene, CDR1 is LNHDA and CDR2 is SQIVND (reference sequence). The CDR3 sequence is CASSNQVQGQGEQYF.

CDR3 residues: CASSSRTVEAFF. The rearrangement joins TRBV6-2 or TRBV6-3 to TRBJ1-1; TCRdb calls TRBD1, which cannot be checked without DNA. This CDR3 comprises 12 residues. Germline V gives CDR1 MNHEY, CDR2 SVGEGT.

The V gene is TRBV29-1, the J gene TRBJ1-5. The CDR3 contains 15 residues. Germline V gene lookup returns CDR1 SQVTM and CDR2 ANQGSEA. The CDR3 protein is CSVAEGFLGNQPQHF.

The gene calls are TRBV19 and TRBJ2-7. Germline V gene lookup returns CDR1 LNHDA and CDR2 SQIVND (reference sequence). This CDR3 region has 16 residues. This CDR3 is CASSIEVGQPSYEQYF. Complete variable domain (other parts from reference TRBV19 and TRBJ2-7): DGGITQSPKYLFRKEGQNVTLSCEQNLNHDAMYWYRQDPGQGLRLIYYSQIVNDFQKGDIAEGYSVSREKKESFPLTVTSAQKNPTAFYLCASSIEVGQPSYEQYFGPGTRLTVT.

The chain recombines TRBV6-1 with TRBJ2-7. This CDR3 comprises 11 residues. CDR1 MNHNS and CDR2 SASEGT come from the germline V gene. The CDR3: CASSEYYEQYF.